The rows below give T cell receptor beta chains drawn from one sample of a study of blood T cell repertoires in COVID-19. Sequencing was performed with immunoSEQ multiplex PCR; in TCRdb, only in-frame clones are kept and a portion is missing. This sample has 210,000 or so clones; 80% occur once, and the top ten carry approximately 4.3%. The specimen sequenced was PBMCs or T cells enriched from blood (not recorded which). The receptors were sampled from a man younger than 45 with acute COVID-19. CDR3s include the opening cysteine and the closing phenylalanine or tryptophan. The D gene is left open where the match is weak. A row's size may be missing; if present it is once, few, many or a size class.

d_gene: TRBD1
v_gene: TRBV27
len: 13
j_gene: TRBJ1-1
abundance: -
CDR3nt: TGTGCCAGCAGCTCAACAGGGGGCACTGAAGCTTTCTTT
CDR3aa: CASSSTGGTEAFF

d_gene: -
v_gene: TRBV6-6
len: 16
j_gene: TRBJ2-7
abundance: -
CDR3nt: TGTGCCAGCAGTTACTCGAGTGTATCGGGTTCCTACGAGCAGTACTTC
CDR3aa: CASSYSSVSGSYEQYF

d_gene: -
v_gene: TRBV5-1
len: 14
j_gene: TRBJ2-1
abundance: -
CDR3nt: TGCGCCAGCAGCTTGAGGTCTCCGGGGAATGAGCAGTTCTTC
CDR3aa: CASSLRSPGNEQFF

d_gene: TRBD1
v_gene: TRBV7-9
len: 14
j_gene: TRBJ2-2
abundance: -
CDR3nt: TGTGCCAGCAGCTTGGACAGGGTAACCGGGGAGCTGTTTTTT
CDR3aa: CASSLDRVTGELFF

d_gene: -
v_gene: TRBV19
len: 14
j_gene: TRBJ2-7
abundance: few
CDR3nt: TGTGCCAGTAGTATTGGGCGCAGATCCTACGAGCAGTACTTC
CDR3aa: CASSIGRRSYEQYF

d_gene: -
v_gene: TRBV29-1
len: 14
j_gene: TRBJ1-3
abundance: -
CDR3nt: TGCAGCGTTGAAGGGGGGGTCGCTGGAAACACCATATATTTT
CDR3aa: CSVEGGVAGNTIYF

d_gene: -
v_gene: TRBV29-1
len: 15
j_gene: TRBJ1-1
abundance: -
CDR3nt: TGCAGCGCACTCATGCCGGGAGGGGCGTACGGTGAAGCTTTCTTT
CDR3aa: CSALMPGGAYGEAFF

d_gene: -
v_gene: TRBV24-1
len: 14
j_gene: TRBJ2-3
abundance: -
CDR3nt: TGTGCCACCAGTGACGAAGCTAGCACAGATACGCAGTATTTT
CDR3aa: CATSDEASTDTQYF

d_gene: -
v_gene: TRBV10-2
len: 17
j_gene: TRBJ2-5
abundance: -
CDR3nt: TGCGCCAGCAGTGAGTCGAGGTCGTCTGGGTTCAAAGAGACCCAGTACTTC
CDR3aa: CASSESRSSGFKETQYF

d_gene: TRBD2
v_gene: TRBV6-5
len: 14
j_gene: TRBJ2-3
abundance: once
CDR3nt: TGTGCCTCAACTAGCGGGGGAAAAACAGATACGCAGTATTTT
CDR3aa: CASTSGGKTDTQYF

d_gene: -
v_gene: TRBV15
len: 13
j_gene: TRBJ1-2
abundance: few
CDR3nt: TGTGCCACCAGCACTCGCGGGGGGAGAGGCTACACCTTC
CDR3aa: CATSTRGGRGYTF

d_gene: -
v_gene: TRBV21-1
len: 17
j_gene: TRBJ1-3
abundance: -
CDR3nt: TGTGCCAGCACCCGCGGGAAAGGGCCGGCCTGGGGAAACACCATATATTTT
CDR3aa: CASTRGKGPAWGNTIYF